Below, 4 T cell receptor beta chains from the same sample are listed, as sequenced in a study of human T cells and chemical hapten exposure. As for time point: patch test 1, 2 weeks after DPC sensitization. Treatment indicated: therapeutic diphenylcyclopropenone sensitization with weekly scalp DPC. TCRdb analysed the RACE reads with MiXCR anew, one entry per CDR3 protein. There are around 76,000 distinct CDR3 sequences in the sample; about 11% occur only once, and roughly 4% lies in the top ten. The specimen was whole blood, collected in connection with sensitization to the hapten diphenylcyclopropenone (DPC). These receptor sequences come from a woman aged 55 to 70 with alopecia areata. Some clones in this sample may be carry-over from other donors' samples.

This clonotype showed up many times. This chain connects TRBV4-2 to TRBJ2-5; 13 bases line up with TRBD2. The CDR3 has 20 amino acids. Germline V gives CDR1 LGHNA, CDR2 YNFKEQ. Losses at the gene ends were 6 bases for V and 0 bases for J; bases not matched to a gene: 16. The CDR3 nucleotides read TGTGCCAGCAGTCAAAGCAACCAAGCAGGACTAGCGGGGGACCAAGAGACCCAGTACTTC. It is translated as CASSQSNQAGLAGDQETQYF.

This clonotype has more than one count but fewer than ten. The rearrangement uses TRBV18 and TRBJ1-1, with D perhaps matching TRBD1 (5 bases). The CDR3 sequence is 17 residues long. Trimming shortened V by 5 bases and J by 0 bases, and 19 bases separated the two germline ends. The germline CDR1 and CDR2 sequences are KGHSH and LQKENI. CDR3 DNA sequence: TGTGCCAGCTCATTATTCGGGGCCGATTACATGAACACTGAAGCTTTCTTT. As protein: CASSLFGADYMNTEAFF. Full variable domain (outside the CDR3, taken from reference TRBV18 and TRBJ1-1): NAGVMQNPRHLVRRRGQEARLRCSPMKGHSHVYWYRQLPEEGLKFMVYLQKENIIDESGMPKERFSAEFPKEGPSILRIQQVVRGDSAAYFCASSLFGADYMNTEAFFGQGTRLTVV.

This clonotype showed up many times. The chain carries TRBV20-1 and TRBJ1-5, with 10 bases identical to TRBD1. CDR3 length: 14 residues. Germline V gene sequence: CDR1 DFQATT, CDR2 SNEGSKA (reference sequence). The ends lost 6 bases at V and 6 bases at J; junction bases unmatched: 8. CDR3 nucleotide sequence: TGCAGTGCAACCGGGACAGGGGTGGTTCAGCCCCAGCATTTT. It codes for CSATGTGVVQPQHF.

The genes are TRBV30 and TRBJ2-7, with TRBD2 matching 7 bases. The CDR3 spans 11 residues. The germline gives CDR1 GTSNPN, CDR2 SVGIG (reference sequence). The ends lost 2 bases at V and 6 bases at J; junction bases unmatched: 1. The DNA for the CDR3 is TGTGCCTGGAGTCCGGGGGGCGAGCAGTACTTC. This sequence encodes CAWSPGGEQYF.